These 22 T cell receptor beta chains came from one sample sequenced in a study of metastatic and nonmetastatic thyroid tumors. TCRdb reprocessed the PCR reads using MiXCR. This sample has approximately 32,000 clones; about 18% occur once, and the top ten carry about 10%. No treatment of any kind had been given to any patient before thyroid surgery. Sequencing was performed on blood. Receptors were obtained from a female donor with papillary thyroid cancer or a benign thyroid nodule (not recorded which). Some clones in this sample may be carry-over from other donors' samples.

This clone is judged medium-sized. V and J are TRBV12-3 or TRBV12-4 and TRBJ2-7; 7 bases map to TRBD1. Trimming removed 0 bases from V and 2 bases from J; junction bases left unmatched: 1. This CDR3 contains 14 residues. The CDR3 here is CASSLAGQTYEQYF. CDR3 DNA: TGTGCCAGCAGTTTAGCGGGACAGACCTACGAGCAGTACTTC.

This clone was observed at least ten times. The chain combines TRBV5-1 with TRBJ2-1; no clear D. Trimming removed 0 bases from V and 9 bases from J, with 7 bases in between. Germline CDR1 and CDR2: SGHRS and YFSETQ. This CDR3 spans 12 amino acids. CDR3 sequence reads: CASSLARREQFF. In DNA form, the CDR3 reads TGCGCCAGCAGCTTGGCAAGACGTGAGCAGTTCTTC.

This clone was picked up many times. The V gene is TRBV10-3, the J gene TRBJ2-7; D is unresolved. The germline CDR1 and CDR2 sequences are ENHRY and SYGVKD. The CDR3 is 13 amino acids. Trimming removed 0 bases from V and 5 bases from J, with 8 bases in between. Written as DNA, the CDR3 is TGTGCCATCAGTGAGTCGGAAAGGGACGAGCAGTACTTC. As protein: CAISESERDEQYF.

The table lists this clone with many counts. The chain's CDR3 is CASSEGWGGEPQHF. CDR3 coding DNA: TGTGCCAGCAGCGAAGGATGGGGAGGAGAACCCCAGCATTTT. The chain uses TRBV7-2 and TRBJ1-5; D is undetermined. The length of the CDR3 is 14 residues. Germline V CDR1 and CDR2: SGHTA, FQGNSA. Trimming removed 5 bases at V and 10 bases at J, with 18 bases between.

V and J are TRBV29-1 and TRBJ1-1, with D perhaps matching TRBD1 (5 bases). CDR3 size: 13 residues. Between the trimmed V and J ends, which lost 6 bases and 1 base, there was a span of 12 bases. Looked up from germline, CDR1 is SQVTM and CDR2 is ANQGSEA. CDR3 residues: CSVTSGGNTEAFF. For the CDR3, the DNA is TGCAGCGTCACCAGTGGGGGGAACACTGAAGCTTTCTTT.

By sample fraction, this clone is medium-sized. The chain combines TRBV28 with TRBJ2-1, with no clear D. Per the germline V gene, CDR1 is MDHEN and CDR2 is SYDVKM. The CDR3 runs to 12 residues. Trimming stripped 10 bases from V and 3 bases from J, with 10 bases between. CDR3 nucleotides: TGTGCCACAGTAGACAACTACAATGAGCAGTTCTTC. It encodes CATVDNYNEQFF.

Worth noting for this clone: At one end, the junction sequence differs from germline, possibly due to a read error. The chain uses TRBV12-3 or TRBV12-4 and TRBJ1-3; the D is unclear. The CDR3 is made up of 15 amino acids. CDR3 loop: CASCLGITDGNTIFF. Written as DNA, the CDR3 is TGTGCCAGCTGCCTGGGGATTACGGATGGAAACACCATATTTTTT.

This clone was seen many times. V usage is TRBV7-3 and J usage is TRBJ2-1, with a weak D call TRBD1 (6 bases). The CDR3 covers 14 residues. Germline assignment: CDR1 SGHTA and CDR2 FQGTGA. Trimming stripped 0 bases from V and 7 bases from J, with 10 bases between. Here the CDR3 reads CASSLTLGTNEQFF. The CDR3 region has the DNA TGTGCCAGCAGCTTAACTTTAGGGACAAATGAGCAGTTCTTC.

This clone showed up many times. The chain carries TRBV28 and TRBJ1-2; 9 bases are a match to TRBD1. V gave up 0 bases and J gave up 4 bases; unmatched junction bases: 0. The CDR3 is 14 amino acids. Germline values: CDR1 MDHEN, CDR2 SYDVKM. Here the CDR3 reads CASSLWGQGYGYTF. DNA for the CDR3: TGTGCCAGCAGTTTATGGGGACAGGGCTATGGCTACACCTTC.

This clone was found many times. CDR3 protein: CSATYPSSGNTIYF. As DNA, the CDR3 is TGCAGTGCTACATACCCGAGCTCTGGAAACACCATATATTTT. The chain recombines TRBV20-1 with TRBJ1-3; no clear D. V was clipped by 4 bases and J by 0 bases, with 10 bases between them. This CDR3 spans 14 amino acids. Per the germline V gene, CDR1 is DFQATT and CDR2 is SNEGSKA (reference sequence).

This clone was recorded many times. V usage is TRBV6-1 and J usage is TRBJ2-5; D is unresolved. Germline CDR1 MNHNS, CDR2 SASEGT. The V gene lost 10 bases and the J gene lost 0 bases, with 12 bases spanning the gap. CDR3 size: 13 residues. The CDR3 DNA is TGTGCCATCGGAGCCGTGCACCAAGAGACCCAGTACTTC. It translates to CAIGAVHQETQYF.

This clone was counted many times. The rearrangement joins TRBV5-1 to TRBJ2-3, with unresolved D. This CDR3 spans 12 amino acids. The germline V gene encodes CDR1 SGHRS and CDR2 YFSETQ. Trimming removed 5 bases from V and 2 bases from J, with 6 bases in between. CDR3 coding DNA: TGCGCCAGCAGTCTTGACACAGATACGCAGTATTTT. Translation gives CASSLDTDTQYF.

This clone has ten or more counts. The rearrangement links TRBV6-6 to TRBJ2-3, with D tentatively TRBD1 (6 bases). Germline lookup yields CDR1 MNHNY and CDR2 SVGAGI (reference sequence). This CDR3 has 14 amino acids. Between the trimmed V and J ends, which lost 4 bases and 2 bases, there was a span of 10 bases. This CDR3 reads CASSWTAYTDTQYF. CDR3 DNA: TGTGCCAGCAGTTGGACAGCGTACACAGATACGCAGTATTTT.

The sample holds many counts of this clone. The genes are TRBV19 and TRBJ1-5; D possibly corresponds to TRBD1 (5 bases). The CDR3 covers 14 residues. CDR1 LNHDA and CDR2 SQIVND come from the germline V gene (reference sequence). Trimming took 5 bases from V and 2 from J, leaving 10 bases between them. The DNA of the CDR3 is TGTGCCAGTAGTTGGGGGATGGGCAATCAGCCCCAGCATTTT. Encoded protein: CASSWGMGNQPQHF.

In this sample, this clone turned up many times. This chain joins TRBV9 and TRBJ1-4; D might be TRBD1 (5 bases). With 0 bases removed from V and 15 bases from J, the gap between germline ends came to 21 bases. The germline V gene has CDR1 SGDLS and CDR2 YYNGEE. The CDR3 sequence is 15 residues long. CDR3 sequence (DNA): TGTGCCAGCAGCGTAGAAGACAGACAACCGGAGGGAATGTTTTTT. Amino acid sequence: CASSVEDRQPEGMFF.

The rearrangement joins TRBV7-3 to TRBJ2-7, with D hard to call. The germline CDR1 and CDR2 sequences are SGHTA and FQGTGA. The CDR3 consists of 14 residues. Trimming shortened V by 8 bases and J by 9 bases, and 23 bases separated the two germline ends. In DNA, the CDR3 is TGTGCCAGCCGGTCTGACGAGAGGACCGCCGGGCAGTACTTC. This gives the protein CASRSDERTAGQYF.

This clone showed up just a few times. This chain uses TRBV6-5 with TRBJ2-3; 8 bases fit TRBD2. CDR1 and CDR2 (germline): MNHEY, SVGAGI. The CDR3 covers 19 residues. The V segment lost 0 bases and the J segment 5 bases; nucleotides outside the gene matches: 16. The CDR3 here is CASSYSIGGGGGLGDTQYF. DNA of the CDR3: TGTGCCAGCAGTTACTCGATCGGGGGGGGCGGGGGGCTGGGAGATACGCAGTATTTT.

This clone was observed many times. The chain carries TRBV4-1 and TRBJ2-1; TRBD1 matches 8 bases. The CDR3 totals 15 residues. V shed 3 bases, J shed 2 bases, and the junction held 3 bases outside the gene matches. CDR1 and CDR2 (germline): MGHRA, YSYEKL. The CDR3 nucleotides are TGCGCCAGCAGCCAGGAGACAGGGGCCTACAATGAGCAGTTCTTC. As protein: CASSQETGAYNEQFF.

The CDR3 sequence is CASNPGLAPHEQYF. In nucleotides, the CDR3 is TGTGCCAGCAACCCGGGACTAGCGCCCCACGAGCAGTACTTC. The chain combines TRBV7-2 with TRBJ2-7, with 10 bases fitting TRBD2. The ends lost 7 bases at V and 5 bases at J; junction bases unmatched: 8. CDR1 and CDR2 (germline): SGHTA, FQGNSA. This CDR3 contains 14 residues.

This clone has ten or more counts. A much larger clone lies a single base off, so this may be a read error. Additional DNA sequences in this sample encode the identical CDR3. The chain recombines TRBV6-1 with TRBJ2-7; D may be TRBD2 (6 bases). Germline CDR1 and CDR2: MNHNS and SASEGT. This CDR3 has 12 residues. CDR3 in DNA: TGCGCCAGCAAAGATCCCGGGGGCGAGCAGTACTTC. Encoded protein: CASKDPGGEQYF.

This clone was seen many times. The chain recombines TRBV6-6 with TRBJ2-3; 12 nucleotides agree with TRBD2. The V and J ends lost 4 bases and 5 bases, in that order; junction bases with no gene match: 13. CDR1 and CDR2 (germline): MNHNY, SVGAGI (reference sequence). The CDR3 length is 18 residues. In DNA, the CDR3 is TGTGCCAGCAGTTTTAGGATGACTAGCGGGGGACGGGGAGATACGCAGTATTTT. Protein sequence: CASSFRMTSGGRGDTQYF.

This clone was counted at least ten times. This chain uses TRBV18 with TRBJ2-2, with D possibly TRBD1 on 5 matching bases. With 3 bases removed from V and 5 bases from J, the gap between germline ends came to 16 bases. The CDR3 has 16 amino acids. Germline assignment: CDR1 KGHSH and CDR2 LQKENI. The CDR3 here is CASSPSMAGKTGELFF. CDR3 bases: TGTGCCAGCTCACCTAGTATGGCAGGGAAGACCGGGGAGCTGTTTTTT.